This T cell receptor beta chain was captured in a study of spatial heterogeneity in lung cancer. The time point here: sample taken at primary tumor resection. V was cut by 0 bases and J by 2 bases, with 6 bases left in between. CDR1 is SGHRS and CDR2 is YFSETQ in the germline V gene. This CDR3 region has 14 residues. TCRdb fed the 5' RACE reads into MiXCR, producing one record per CDR3 protein. The table shows over 50,000 distinct CDR3 sequences, with roughly 6.4% occurring only once. The sample here was PBMCs, taken at surgery. This receptor was taken from a female donor with early-stage non-small cell lung cancer. The V call is TRBV5-1, the J call TRBJ2-4; D unresolved. DNA for the CDR3: TGCGCCAGCAGCTTGGGGGGTACCAAAAACATTCAGTACTTC. Amino acids: CASSLGGTKNIQYF.